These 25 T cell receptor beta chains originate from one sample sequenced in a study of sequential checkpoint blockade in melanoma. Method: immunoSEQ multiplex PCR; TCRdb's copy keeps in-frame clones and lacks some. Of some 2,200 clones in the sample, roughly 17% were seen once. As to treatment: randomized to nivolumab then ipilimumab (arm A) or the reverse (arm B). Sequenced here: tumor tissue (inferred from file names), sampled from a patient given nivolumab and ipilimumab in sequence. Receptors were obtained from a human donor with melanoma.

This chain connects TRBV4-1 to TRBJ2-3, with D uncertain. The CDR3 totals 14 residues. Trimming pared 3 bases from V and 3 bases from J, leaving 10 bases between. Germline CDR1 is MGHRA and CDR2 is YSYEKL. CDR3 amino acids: CASSQSTLTDTQYF. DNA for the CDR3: TGCGCCAGCAGCCAGTCTACCTTGACAGATACGCAGTATTTT.

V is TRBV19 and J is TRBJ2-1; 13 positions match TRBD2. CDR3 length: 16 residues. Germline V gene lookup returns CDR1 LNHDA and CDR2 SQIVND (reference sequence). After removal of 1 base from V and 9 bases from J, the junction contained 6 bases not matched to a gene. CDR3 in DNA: TGTGCCAGTAGTATAGGACCGGGACTAGCGGGGAGTGAGCAGTTCTTC. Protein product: CASSIGPGLAGSEQFF.

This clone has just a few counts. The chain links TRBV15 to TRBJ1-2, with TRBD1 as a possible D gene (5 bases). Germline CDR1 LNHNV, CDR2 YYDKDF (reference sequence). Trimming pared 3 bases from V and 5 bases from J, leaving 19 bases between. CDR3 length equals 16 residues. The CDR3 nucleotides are TGTGCCACCAGCAGGGATTTAGGGGTTTCGATTTATGGCTACACCTTC. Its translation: CATSRDLGVSIYGYTF. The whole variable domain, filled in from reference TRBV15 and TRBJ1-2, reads DAMVIQNPRYQVTQFGKPVTLSCSQTLNHNVMYWYQQKSSQAPKLLFHYYDKDFNNEADTPDNFQSRRPNTSFCFLDIRSPGLGDTAMYLCATSRDLGVSIYGYTFGSGTRLTVV.

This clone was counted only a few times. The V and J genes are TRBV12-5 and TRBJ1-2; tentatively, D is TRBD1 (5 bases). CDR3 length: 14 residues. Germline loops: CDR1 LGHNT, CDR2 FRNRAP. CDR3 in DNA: TGTGCCAGCACCGTGACCGGGGCGAACTATGGCTACACCTTC. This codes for CASTVTGANYGYTF.

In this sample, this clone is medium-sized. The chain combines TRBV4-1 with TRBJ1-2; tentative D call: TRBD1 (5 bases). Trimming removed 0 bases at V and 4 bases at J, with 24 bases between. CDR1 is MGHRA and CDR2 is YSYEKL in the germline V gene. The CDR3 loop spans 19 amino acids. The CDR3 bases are TGCGCCAGCAGCCAAGATCTGGGGACTTCCACACCAAAGGGCTATGGCTACACCTTC. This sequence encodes CASSQDLGTSTPKGYGYTF.

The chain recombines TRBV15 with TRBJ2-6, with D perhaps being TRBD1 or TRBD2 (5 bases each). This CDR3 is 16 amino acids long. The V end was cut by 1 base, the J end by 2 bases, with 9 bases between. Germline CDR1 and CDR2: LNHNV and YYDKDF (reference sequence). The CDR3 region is CATSRGGSPGANVLTF. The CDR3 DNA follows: TGTGCCACCAGCAGAGGGGGGTCGCCTGGGGCCAACGTCCTGACTTTC.

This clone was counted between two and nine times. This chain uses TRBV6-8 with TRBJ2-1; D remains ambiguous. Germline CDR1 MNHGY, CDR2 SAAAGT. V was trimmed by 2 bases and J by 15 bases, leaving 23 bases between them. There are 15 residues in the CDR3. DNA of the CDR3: TGTGCCAGCAGTTACGAAGCCCTTAGGCAGGAGAGTTGGTTCTTC. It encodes CASSYEALRQESWFF.

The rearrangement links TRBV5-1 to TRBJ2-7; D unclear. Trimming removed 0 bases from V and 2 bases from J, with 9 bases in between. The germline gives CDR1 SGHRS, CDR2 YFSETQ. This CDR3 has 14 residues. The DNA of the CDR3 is TGCGCCAGCAGCTTGGTAGTACAGCCCTACGAGCAGTACTTC. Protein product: CASSLVVQPYEQYF.

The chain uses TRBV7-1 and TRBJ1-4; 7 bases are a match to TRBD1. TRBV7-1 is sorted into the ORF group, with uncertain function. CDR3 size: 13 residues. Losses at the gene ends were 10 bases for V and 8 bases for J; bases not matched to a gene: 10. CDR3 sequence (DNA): TGTGCCAAGCGACCAGGGGGAAGGGAAAAACTGTTTTTT. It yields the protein CAKRPGGREKLFF.

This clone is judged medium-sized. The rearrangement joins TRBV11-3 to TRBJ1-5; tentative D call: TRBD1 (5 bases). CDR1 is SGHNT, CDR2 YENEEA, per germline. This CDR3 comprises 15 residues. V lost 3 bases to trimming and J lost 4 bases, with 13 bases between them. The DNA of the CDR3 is TGTGCCAGCAGCTTGGTCGGGACCCCTAATCAGCCCCAGCATTTT. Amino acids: CASSLVGTPNQPQHF.

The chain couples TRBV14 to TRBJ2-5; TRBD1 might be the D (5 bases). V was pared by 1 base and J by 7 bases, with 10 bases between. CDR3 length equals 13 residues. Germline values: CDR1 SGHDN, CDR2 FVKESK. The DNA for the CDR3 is TGTGCCAGCAGCCAAGTCGAACAGGTGACCCAGTACTTC. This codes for CASSQVEQVTQYF.

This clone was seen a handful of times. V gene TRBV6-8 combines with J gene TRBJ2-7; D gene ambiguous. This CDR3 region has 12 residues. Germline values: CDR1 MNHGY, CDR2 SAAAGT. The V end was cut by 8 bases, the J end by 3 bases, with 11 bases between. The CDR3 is CASEGQDYEQYV. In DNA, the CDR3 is TGTGCCAGCGAAGGGCAGGACTACGAGCAGTACGTC.

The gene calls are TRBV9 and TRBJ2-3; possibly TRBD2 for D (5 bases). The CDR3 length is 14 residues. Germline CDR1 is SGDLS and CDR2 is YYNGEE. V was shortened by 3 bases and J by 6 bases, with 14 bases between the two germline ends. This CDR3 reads CASSARLTRDTQYF. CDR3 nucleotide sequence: TGTGCCAGCAGCGCCCGACTAACCAGGGATACGCAGTATTTT.

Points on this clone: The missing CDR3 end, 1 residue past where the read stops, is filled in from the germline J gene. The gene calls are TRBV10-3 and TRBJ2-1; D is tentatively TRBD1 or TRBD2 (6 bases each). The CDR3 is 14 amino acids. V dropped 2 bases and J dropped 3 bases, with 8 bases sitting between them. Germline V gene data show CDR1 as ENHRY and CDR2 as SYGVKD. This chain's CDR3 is CAISEEGGYNEQFF. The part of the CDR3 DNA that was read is TGTGCCATCAGTGAGGAGGGGGGCTACAATGAGCAGTTC.

CDR3 bases: TGTGCCATCTGGCGCGAGAAGGTAGATACGCAGTATTTT. Amino acids: CAIWREKVDTQYF. The rearrangement links TRBV28 to TRBJ2-3; D remains unclear. The CDR3 extends over 13 amino acids. Trimming left V 10 bases short and J 5 bases short, with 16 bases between. Germline V gives CDR1 MDHEN, CDR2 SYDVKM.

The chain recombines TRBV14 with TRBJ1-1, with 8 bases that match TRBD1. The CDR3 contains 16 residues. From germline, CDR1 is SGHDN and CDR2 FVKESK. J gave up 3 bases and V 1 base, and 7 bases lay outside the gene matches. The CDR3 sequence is CASSQVAGGSYTEAFF. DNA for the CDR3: TGTGCCAGCAGCCAAGTGGCAGGGGGCTCGTACACTGAAGCTTTCTTT. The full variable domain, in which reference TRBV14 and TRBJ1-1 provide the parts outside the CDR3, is EAGVTQFPSHSVIEKGQTVTLRCDPISGHDNLYWYRRVMGKEIKFLLHFVKESKQDESGMPNNRFLAERTGGTYSTLKVQPAELEDSGVYFCASSQVAGGSYTEAFFGQGTRLTVV.

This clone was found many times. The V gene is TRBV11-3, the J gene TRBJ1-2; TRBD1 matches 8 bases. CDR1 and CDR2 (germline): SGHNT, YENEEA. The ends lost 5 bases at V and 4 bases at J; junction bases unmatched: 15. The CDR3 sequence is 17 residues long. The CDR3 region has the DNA TGTGCCAGCAGCCTGGGACAGGTCACCTCGGCCCTCTATGGCTACACCTTC. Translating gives CASSLGQVTSALYGYTF.

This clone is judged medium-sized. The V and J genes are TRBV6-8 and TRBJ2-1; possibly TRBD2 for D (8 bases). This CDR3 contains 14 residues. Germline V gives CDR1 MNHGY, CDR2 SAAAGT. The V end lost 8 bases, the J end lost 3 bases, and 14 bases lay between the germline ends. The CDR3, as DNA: TGTGCCAGCGCAGGGGGACTAGACTACAATGAGCAGTTCTTC. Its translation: CASAGGLDYNEQFF.

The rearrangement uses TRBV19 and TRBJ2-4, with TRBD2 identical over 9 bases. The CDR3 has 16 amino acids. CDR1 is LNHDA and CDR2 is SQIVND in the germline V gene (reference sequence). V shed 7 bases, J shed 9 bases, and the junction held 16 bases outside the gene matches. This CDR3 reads CASNPRGSGGRVIQYF. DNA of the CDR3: TGTGCCAGTAATCCTCGAGGCAGCGGGGGGCGAGTCATTCAGTACTTC.

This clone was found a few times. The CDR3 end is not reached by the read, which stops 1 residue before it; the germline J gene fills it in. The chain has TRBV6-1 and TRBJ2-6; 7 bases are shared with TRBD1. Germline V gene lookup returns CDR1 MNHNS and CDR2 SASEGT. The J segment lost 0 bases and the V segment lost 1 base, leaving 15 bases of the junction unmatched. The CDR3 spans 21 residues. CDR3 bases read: TGTGCCAGCAGTGAAGGAAGGTGGGCTCGGGGACAGAACTCTGGGGCCAACGTCCTGACT. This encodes CASSEGRWARGQNSGANVLT. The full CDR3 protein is CASSEGRWARGQNSGANVLTF.

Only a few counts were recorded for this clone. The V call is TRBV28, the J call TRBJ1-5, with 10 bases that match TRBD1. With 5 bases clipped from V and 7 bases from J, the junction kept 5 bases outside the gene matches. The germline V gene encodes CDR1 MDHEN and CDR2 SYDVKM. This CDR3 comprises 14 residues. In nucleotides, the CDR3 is TGTGCCAGCAGTCCGACAGGGGGCGTGCAGCCCCAGCATTTT. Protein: CASSPTGGVQPQHF. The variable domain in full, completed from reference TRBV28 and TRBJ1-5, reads DVKVTQSSRYLVKRTGEKVFLECVQDMDHENMFWYRQDPGLGLRLIYFSYDVKMKEKGDIPEGYSVSREKKERFSLILESASTNQTSMYLCASSPTGGVQPQHFGDGTRLSIL.

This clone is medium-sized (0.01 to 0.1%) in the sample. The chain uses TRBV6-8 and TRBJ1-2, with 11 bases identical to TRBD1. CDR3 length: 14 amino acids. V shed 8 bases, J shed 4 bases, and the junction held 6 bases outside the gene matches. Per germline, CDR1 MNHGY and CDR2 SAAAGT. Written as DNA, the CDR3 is TGTGCCAGCCAGGACAGGGGGCTTAGCTATGGCTACACCTTC. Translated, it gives CASQDRGLSYGYTF.

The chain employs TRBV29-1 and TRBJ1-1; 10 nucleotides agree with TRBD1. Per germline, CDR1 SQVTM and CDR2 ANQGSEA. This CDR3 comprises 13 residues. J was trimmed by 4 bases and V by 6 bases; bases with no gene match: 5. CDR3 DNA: TGCAGCGTGACCCGGACAGGGGGCACTGAAGCTTTCTTT. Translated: CSVTRTGGTEAFF.

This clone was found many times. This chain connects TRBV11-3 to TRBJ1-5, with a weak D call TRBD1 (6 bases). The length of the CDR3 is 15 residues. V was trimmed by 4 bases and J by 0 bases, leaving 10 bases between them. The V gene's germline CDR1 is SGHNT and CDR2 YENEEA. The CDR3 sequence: CASSYRAYSNQPQHF. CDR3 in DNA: TGTGCCAGCAGCTACAGGGCCTATAGCAATCAGCCCCAGCATTTT. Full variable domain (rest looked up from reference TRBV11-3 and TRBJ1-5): EAGVVQSPRYKIIEKKQPVAFWCNPISGHNTLYWYLQNLGQGPELLIRYENEEAVDDSQLPKDRFSAERLKGVDSTLKIQPAELGDSAVYLCASSYRAYSNQPQHFGDGTRLSIL.

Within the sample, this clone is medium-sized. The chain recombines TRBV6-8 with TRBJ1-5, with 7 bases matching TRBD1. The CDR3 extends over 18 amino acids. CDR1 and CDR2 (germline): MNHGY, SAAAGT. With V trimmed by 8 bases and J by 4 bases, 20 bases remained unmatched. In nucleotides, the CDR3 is TGTGCCAGCTTCGGTGGTAGGGGGCGGATAGGGGAAAATCAGCCCCAGCATTTT. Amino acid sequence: CASFGGRGRIGENQPQHF.